The sequence of this T cell receptor beta chain was determined in a study of Ad26.COV2.S vaccination and SARS-CoV-2 variants. The treatment here: some 19 received Ad26.COV2.S at low or high dose, single or two shots; several received placebo; per-sample allocation not given. It was on day 63 after the first vaccine or placebo injection that samples were taken. Sequenced by immunoSEQ multiplex PCR; TCRdb stores in-frame clones only, minus some. The sample consists of approximately 500,000 clones, roughly 87% of them appearing once. CDR1 and CDR2 (germline): MNHEY, SVGAGI. The J segment lost 5 bases and the V segment lost 5 bases, leaving 6 bases of the junction unmatched. This CDR3 spans 15 amino acids.

The sequences come from peripheral blood, collected in a trial of Ad26.COV2.S vaccine versus placebo. The receptor was derived from a person between 18 and 59 years old who received the Ad26.COV2.S COVID-19 vaccine or a placebo. This sequence joins TRBV6-5 and TRBJ2-3; 11 nucleotides align to TRBD2. The CDR3 is CASSPLAGARDTQYF. CDR3 bases: TGTGCCAGCAGTCCACTAGCGGGAGCTAGAGATACGCAGTATTTT.